Listed below are T cell receptor beta chains from one sample, sequenced in a study of cytomegalovirus exposure and HLA in healthy donors. The protocol was immunoSEQ multiplex PCR, while the TCRdb copy is restricted to in-frame clones and leaves out a portion. The profile covers over 100,000 clones, with 65% to 80% appearing a single time and 11% taken by the ten largest. The sequencing sample was made of PBMCs. The origin of the receptors is a man aged 35-49 years in good health and CMV-seropositive. CDR3s include the opening cysteine and the closing phenylalanine or tryptophan. Each record gives: clone size, D gene, J gene, V gene, CDR3 DNA, CDR3 protein. D genes are given only for firm matches. The size entry is marked missing in some rows and otherwise reads once, few, many or a size class.

once,NA,TRBJ2-7,TRBV5-8,TGTGCCAGCAGCTTAGGCAGGGACTACGAGCAGTACTTC,CASSLGRDYEQYF
few,TRBD2,TRBJ2-1,TRBV7-9,TGTGCCAGCAGCCGGGGGGGGACCTACAATGAGCAGTTCTTC,CASSRGGTYNEQFF
NA,NA,TRBJ2-3,TRBV19,TGTGCCAGTAGACTAGCAGGGACCCCAGATACGCAGTATTTT,CASRLAGTPDTQYF
once,TRBD1,TRBJ2-3,TRBV6-1,TGTGCCAGCAGTGGGGAAAGAGGACAGGGTCTCAGAAATACGCAGTATTTT,CASSGERGQGLRNTQYF
NA,NA,TRBJ1-2,TRBV7-2,TGTGCCAGCAGCTACGACAGGTGGTATGGCTACACCTTC,CASSYDRWYGYTF
NA,NA,TRBJ2-1,TRBV14,TGTGCCAGCAGCCAAGATCATGGGCCCTACAATGAGCAGTTCTTC,CASSQDHGPYNEQFF
NA,NA,TRBJ2-7,TRBV5-5,TGTGCCAGCAGCGCACGACAGGCTTACTACGAGCAGTACTTC,CASSARQAYYEQYF
NA,NA,TRBJ1-6,TRBV5-1,TGCGCCAGCAGCTTGACAGGTATCGCCCTCCACTTT,CASSLTGIALHF
NA,TRBD1,TRBJ2-1,TRBV7-9,TGTGCCAGCAGCTTAGGGACAGGGAGCCCTTACAATGAGCAGTTCTTC,CASSLGTGSPYNEQFF
NA,NA,TRBJ2-1,TRBV27,TGTGCCAGCCAGACACGGCGGGAATACAATGAGCAGTTCTTC,CASQTRREYNEQFF
NA,NA,TRBJ1-5,TRBV10-3,TGTGCCATCAGTGAGTCGGCCAGGGATGACAATCAGCCCCAGCATTTT,CAISESARDDNQPQHF
NA,TRBD1,TRBJ1-6,TRBV27,TGTGCCAGTAGTTCGGACAGGGGACCCCCTACCGCTTATAATTCACCCCTCCACTTT,CASSSDRGPPTAYNSPLHF
NA,NA,TRBJ2-7,TRBV11-3,TGTGCCAGCAGCGCGGGGCCCTCCTACGAGCAGTACTTC,CASSAGPSYEQYF
NA,TRBD2,TRBJ2-7,TRBV11-1,TGTGCCAGCAGCAAGGGACTAGCGGGGTACGAGCAGTACTTC,CASSKGLAGYEQYF
NA,TRBD1,TRBJ1-1,TRBV4-3,TGCGCCAGCAGCCAAGTCCCGGGACAGGTGAACACTGAAGCTTTCTTT,CASSQVPGQVNTEAFF
NA,NA,TRBJ1-5,TRBV7-9,TGTGCCAGCAGCTTAGAACGTGGGGCCCCCAATCAGCCCCAGCATTTT,CASSLERGAPNQPQHF
few,TRBD1,TRBJ1-2,TRBV27,TGTGCCAGCAGTTTGTACACCGGGACAGGTTATAACTATGGCTACACCTTC,CASSLYTGTGYNYGYTF
NA,NA,TRBJ2-7,TRBV28,TGTGCCAGCAGTTTATCCCGCTCCTACGAGCAGTACTTC,CASSLSRSYEQYF